This TCR beta chain is drawn from a study of lymphopenia after photon versus proton radiotherapy. Points from the study as a whole: Proton therapy kept repertoires fairly stable, unlike photons, which gained effector/memory cells. Better survival with proton therapy was suggested as possible, not demonstrated. Oligoclonal CD8+ Temra expansion after nadir drove photon patients' diversity drop.

The CDR3 extends over 15 amino acids. Deletions cut 1 base from V and 2 bases from J, with 9 bases between. CDR1 and CDR2 from the germline V gene are LNHDA and SQIVND (reference sequence). This clone occurred a few times. Its antigen is currently unknown. Sequenced by immunoSEQ multiplex PCR; TCRdb stores in-frame clones only, minus some. The sample records more than 50,000 clones, more than 70% being singletons. The material was peripheral blood, obtained from a patient treated with photon-based radiotherapy. This TCR was recovered from a man aged 45-65 years with gastric cancer. V and J are TRBV19 and TRBJ1-5, with D unresolved. CDR3 nucleotides: TGTGCCAGTAGTATAGTCAAAAGGGGCAATCAGCCCCAGCATTTT. Its translation: CASSIVKRGNQPQHF. Drawing the rest from reference TRBV19 and TRBJ1-5, the complete variable domain is DGGITQSPKYLFRKEGQNVTLSCEQNLNHDAMYWYRQDPGQGLRLIYYSQIVNDFQKGDIAEGYSVSREKKESFPLTVTSAQKNPTAFYLCASSIVKRGNQPQHFGDGTRLSIL.